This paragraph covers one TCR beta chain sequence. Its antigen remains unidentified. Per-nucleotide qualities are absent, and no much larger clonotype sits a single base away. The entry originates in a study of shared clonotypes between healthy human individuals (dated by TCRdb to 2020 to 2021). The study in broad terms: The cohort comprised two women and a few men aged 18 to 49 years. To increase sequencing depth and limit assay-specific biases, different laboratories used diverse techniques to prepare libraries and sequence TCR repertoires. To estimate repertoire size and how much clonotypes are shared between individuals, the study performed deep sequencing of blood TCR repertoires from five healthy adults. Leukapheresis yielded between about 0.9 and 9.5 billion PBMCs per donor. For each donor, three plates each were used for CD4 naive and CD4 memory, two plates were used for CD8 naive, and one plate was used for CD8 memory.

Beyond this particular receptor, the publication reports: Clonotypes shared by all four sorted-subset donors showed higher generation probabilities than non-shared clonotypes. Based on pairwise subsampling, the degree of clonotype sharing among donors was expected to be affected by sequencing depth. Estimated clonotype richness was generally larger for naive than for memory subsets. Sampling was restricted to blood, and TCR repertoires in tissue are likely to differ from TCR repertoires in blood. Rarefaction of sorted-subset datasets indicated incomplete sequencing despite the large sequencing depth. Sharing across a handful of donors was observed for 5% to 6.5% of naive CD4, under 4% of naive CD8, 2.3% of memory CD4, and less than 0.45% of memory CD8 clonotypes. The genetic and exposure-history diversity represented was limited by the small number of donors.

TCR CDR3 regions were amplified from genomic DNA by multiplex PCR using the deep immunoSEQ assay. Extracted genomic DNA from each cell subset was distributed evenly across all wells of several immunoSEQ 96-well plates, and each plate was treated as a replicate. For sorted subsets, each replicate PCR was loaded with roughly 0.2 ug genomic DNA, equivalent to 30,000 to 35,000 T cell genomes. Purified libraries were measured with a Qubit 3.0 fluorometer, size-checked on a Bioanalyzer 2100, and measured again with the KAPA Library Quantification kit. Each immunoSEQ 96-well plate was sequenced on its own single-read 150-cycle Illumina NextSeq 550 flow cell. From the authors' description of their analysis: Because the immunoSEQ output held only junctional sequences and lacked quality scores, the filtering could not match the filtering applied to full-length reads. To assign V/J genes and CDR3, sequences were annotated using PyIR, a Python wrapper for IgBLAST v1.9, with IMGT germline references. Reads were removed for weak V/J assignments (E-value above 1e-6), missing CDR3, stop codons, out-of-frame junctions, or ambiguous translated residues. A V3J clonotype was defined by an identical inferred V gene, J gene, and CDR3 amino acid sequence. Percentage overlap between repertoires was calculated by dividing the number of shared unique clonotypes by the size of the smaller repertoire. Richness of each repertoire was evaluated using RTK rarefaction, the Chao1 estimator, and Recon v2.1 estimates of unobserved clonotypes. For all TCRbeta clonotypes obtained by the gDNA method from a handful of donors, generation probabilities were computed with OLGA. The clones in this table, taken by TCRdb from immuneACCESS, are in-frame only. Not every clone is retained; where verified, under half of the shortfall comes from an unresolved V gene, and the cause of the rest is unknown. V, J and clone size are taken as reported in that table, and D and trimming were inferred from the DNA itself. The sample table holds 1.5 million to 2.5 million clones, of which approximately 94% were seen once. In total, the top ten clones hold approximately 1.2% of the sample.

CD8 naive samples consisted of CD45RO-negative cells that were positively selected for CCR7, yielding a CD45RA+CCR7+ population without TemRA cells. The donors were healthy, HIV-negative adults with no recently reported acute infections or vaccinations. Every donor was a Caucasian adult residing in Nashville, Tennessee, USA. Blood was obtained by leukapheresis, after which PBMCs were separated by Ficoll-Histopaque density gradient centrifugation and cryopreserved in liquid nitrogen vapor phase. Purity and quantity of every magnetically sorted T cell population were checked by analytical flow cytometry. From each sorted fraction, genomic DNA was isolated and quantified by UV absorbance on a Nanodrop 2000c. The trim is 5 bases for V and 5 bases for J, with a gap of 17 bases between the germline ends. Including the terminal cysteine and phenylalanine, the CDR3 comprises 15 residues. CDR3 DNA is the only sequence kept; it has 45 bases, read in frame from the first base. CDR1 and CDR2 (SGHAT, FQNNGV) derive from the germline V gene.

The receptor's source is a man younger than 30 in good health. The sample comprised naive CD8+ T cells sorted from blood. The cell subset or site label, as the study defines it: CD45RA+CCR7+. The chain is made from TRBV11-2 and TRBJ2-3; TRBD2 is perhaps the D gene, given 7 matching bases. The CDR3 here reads CASSPEGGGRDTQYF. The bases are TGTGCCAGCAGCCCCGAGGGGGGGGGCCGAGATACGCAGTATTTT.